A selection of T cell receptor beta chains follows, all from one sample in a study of PD-L1 blockade in urothelial cancer. The repertoire was sequenced with immunoSEQ multiplex PCR; TCRdb's copy has only in-frame clones and lacks some. The sample comprises 35,000 to 45,000 clones, about 80% of which are singletons, and less than 15% rests with the top ten. Material: PBMCs, obtained around atezolizumab (anti-PD-L1) treatment. These receptors all come from a man aged 60 to 75 with urothelial cancer. CDR3s include the opening cysteine and the closing phenylalanine or tryptophan. Each record gives: V gene, clone size, D gene, J gene, CDR3 DNA, CDR3 protein. A D gene is named only where the DNA matches it firmly. The size entry is marked missing in some rows and otherwise reads once, few, many or a size class.

V: TRBV30; size: .; D: TRBD1; J: TRBJ2-3; DNA: TGTGCCTGGAGTTTAGACAGGGTCACAGATACGCAGTATTTT; CDR3: CAWSLDRVTDTQYF
V: TRBV11-2; size: .; D: TRBD1; J: TRBJ2-1; DNA: TGTGCCAGCAGCTCGACAGGGGGCTTATTCGATGAGCAGTTCTTC; CDR3: CASSSTGGLFDEQFF
V: TRBV5-6; size: once; D: .; J: TRBJ2-2; DNA: TGTGCCAGCAGCTTTGACACATCGAACACCGGGGAGCTGTTTTTT; CDR3: CASSFDTSNTGELFF
V: TRBV7-2; size: .; D: .; J: TRBJ2-1; DNA: TGTGCCAGCAGCTTTACCAGGGACAATGAGCAGTTCTTC; CDR3: CASSFTRDNEQFF
V: TRBV18; size: many; D: .; J: TRBJ1-2; DNA: TGTGCCAGCTCACCAACGGGATGGTTTGGCTACACCTTC; CDR3: CASSPTGWFGYTF
V: TRBV5-1; size: .; D: .; J: TRBJ1-5; DNA: TGCGCCAGCAGCCCAGAACCGGGGTCAAACAATCAGCCCCAGCATTTT; CDR3: CASSPEPGSNNQPQHF
V: TRBV11-2; size: .; D: .; J: TRBJ2-7; DNA: TGTGCCAGCAGCTTAGATTGGAGAGGCGAGCAGTACTTC; CDR3: CASSLDWRGEQYF
V: TRBV4-1; size: once; D: TRBD1; J: TRBJ2-2; DNA: TGCGCCAGCAGCCAAGTGGGACAGGGGATCGGGGAGCTGTTTTTT; CDR3: CASSQVGQGIGELFF
V: TRBV2; size: .; D: .; J: TRBJ1-1; DNA: TGTGCCAGCTCTCAGACAGTCCTAGGGACTGAAGCTTTCTTT; CDR3: CASSQTVLGTEAFF
V: TRBV2; size: .; D: TRBD1; J: TRBJ2-5; DNA: TGTGCCAGCAGTGGCCAGACAGGGGTGGAGACCCAGTACTTC; CDR3: CASSGQTGVETQYF
V: TRBV27; size: .; D: .; J: TRBJ2-2; DNA: TGTGCCAGCCGTCCGGAGAGAACGAACACCGGGGAGCTGTTTTTT; CDR3: CASRPERTNTGELFF
V: TRBV18; size: .; D: .; J: TRBJ2-3; DNA: TGTGCCAGCTCACCAGCCATATGGACTGCCAATCCAGATACGCAGTATTTT; CDR3: CASSPAIWTANPDTQYF
V: TRBV30; size: .; D: .; J: TRBJ1-3; DNA: TGTGCCTGGACACGGGGTCTCTCTGGAAACACCATATATTTT; CDR3: CAWTRGLSGNTIYF
V: TRBV7-9; size: few; D: .; J: TRBJ2-6; DNA: TGTGCCAGCAGCTTCCGACAGGCTGGGGCCAACGTCCTGACTTTC; CDR3: CASSFRQAGANVLTF
V: TRBV7-9; size: .; D: .; J: TRBJ2-5; DNA: TGTGCCAGCAGCTTGACACAGGGTAAAGGAGAGACCCAGTACTTC; CDR3: CASSLTQGKGETQYF
V: TRBV30; size: .; D: .; J: TRBJ2-6; DNA: TGTGCCTGGAGTGTAAGCGGCCTCTCTGGGGCCAACGTCCTGACTTTC; CDR3: CAWSVSGLSGANVLTF
V: TRBV7-2; size: .; D: .; J: TRBJ2-7; DNA: TGTGCCAGCAGCACAGCCTACGAGCAGTACTTC; CDR3: CASSTAYEQYF
V: TRBV5-1; size: .; D: TRBD1; J: TRBJ2-7; DNA: TGCGCCAGCCGGCGGACAGGGGACTACGAGCAGTACTTC; CDR3: CASRRTGDYEQYF
V: TRBV28; size: few; D: .; J: TRBJ1-1; DNA: TGTGCCAGCAGTTTAGGAGGCATGAACACTGAAGCTTTCTTT; CDR3: CASSLGGMNTEAFF
V: TRBV30; size: .; D: .; J: TRBJ1-1; DNA: TGTGCCTGGAGTTTCACAGGGCCGGGCACTGAAGCTTTCTTT; CDR3: CAWSFTGPGTEAFF
V: TRBV5-6; size: .; D: TRBD1; J: TRBJ2-1; DNA: TGTGCCAGCAGCTTAAGGGACAGGGGTCGGTTCTTC; CDR3: CASSLRDRGRFF
V: TRBV5-1; size: .; D: .; J: TRBJ2-3; DNA: TGCGCCAGCAGCTCTTTTGGGCCCCGCACAGATACGCAGTATTTT; CDR3: CASSSFGPRTDTQYF
V: TRBV5-1; size: .; D: .; J: TRBJ1-1; DNA: TGCGCCAGCAGCTTGGCGGCAGGTATGCAGGGCACTGAAGCTTTCTTT; CDR3: CASSLAAGMQGTEAFF
V: TRBV7-2; size: once; D: .; J: TRBJ2-5; DNA: TGTGCCAGCAGCTTAGCCAGGGGGGAAGAGACCCAGTACTTC; CDR3: CASSLARGEETQYF
V: TRBV9; size: .; D: .; J: TRBJ2-5; DNA: TGTGCCAGCAGCGTAGCGGTGGCGGGGCCGGGGGAGACCCAGTACTTC; CDR3: CASSVAVAGPGETQYF
V: TRBV7-2; size: once; D: .; J: TRBJ1-2; DNA: TGTGCCAGCAGCTTAGGGGCAGGGGATGGCTACACCTTC; CDR3: CASSLGAGDGYTF
V: TRBV6-1; size: .; D: .; J: TRBJ2-7; DNA: TGTGCCAGCAGTGATAGGAGTCTCATCTACGAGCAGTACTTC; CDR3: CASSDRSLIYEQYF
V: TRBV5-1; size: .; D: .; J: TRBJ1-4; DNA: TGCGCCAGCAGCTTGGACTCTAATGAAAAACTGTTTTTT; CDR3: CASSLDSNEKLFF
V: TRBV7-2; size: .; D: TRBD2; J: TRBJ2-7; DNA: TGTGCCAGCAGCCCTAGCGGGGGTACCTTCTCCTACGAGCAGTACTTC; CDR3: CASSPSGGTFSYEQYF
V: TRBV2; size: .; D: .; J: TRBJ2-2; DNA: TGTGCCAGCAGATTGGGCAGGGCAGTTTCGAACACCGGGGAGCTGTTTTTT; CDR3: CASRLGRAVSNTGELFF
V: TRBV5-5; size: .; D: .; J: TRBJ1-6; DNA: TGTGCCAGCAGCTTGGCCTTTGATTCACCCCTCCACTTT; CDR3: CASSLAFDSPLHF
V: TRBV5-5; size: .; D: .; J: TRBJ1-2; DNA: TGTGCCAGCAGCTTTGATTCAGGGGCCTCCTGGCTTGGCTACACCTTC; CDR3: CASSFDSGASWLGYTF
V: TRBV5-5; size: few; D: .; J: TRBJ2-2; DNA: TGTGCCAGCAGCTTGGAGTATGCGGTGAGGACCGGGGAGCTGTTTTTT; CDR3: CASSLEYAVRTGELFF
V: TRBV30; size: .; D: .; J: TRBJ1-3; DNA: TGTGCCTGGAGTGCCGTGTCGGGGGTCGCTGGAAACACCATATATTTT; CDR3: CAWSAVSGVAGNTIYF
V: TRBV27; size: .; D: .; J: TRBJ2-7; DNA: TGTGCCAGCAGTTTAGAAAACTCCCAATCCCACGAGCAGTACTTC; CDR3: CASSLENSQSHEQYF
V: TRBV7-9; size: .; D: TRBD1; J: TRBJ2-7; DNA: TGTGCCAGCAGCCGTGGGGACAGGGACTACGAGCAGTACTTC; CDR3: CASSRGDRDYEQYF
V: TRBV5-6; size: .; D: .; J: TRBJ1-5; DNA: TGTGCCAGCAGCTTGAAGTCGGGTAGCAATCAGCCCCAGCATTTT; CDR3: CASSLKSGSNQPQHF
V: TRBV18; size: .; D: .; J: TRBJ1-5; DNA: TGTGCCAGCTCACCAGTGACAGAAGGTCAGCCCCAGCATTTT; CDR3: CASSPVTEGQPQHF
V: TRBV9; size: .; D: .; J: TRBJ1-3; DNA: TGTGCCAGCAGCGTAGGGGAGGGGTCCCCCTCGAGAAACACCATATATTTT; CDR3: CASSVGEGSPSRNTIYF
V: TRBV7-9; size: once; D: .; J: TRBJ1-2; DNA: TGTGCCAGCAGCCCTCTGTCCTATGGCTACACCTTC; CDR3: CASSPLSYGYTF
V: TRBV30; size: .; D: .; J: TRBJ1-2; DNA: TGTGCCTGGAGTGTAACAGACTATGGCTACACCTTC; CDR3: CAWSVTDYGYTF
V: TRBV7-2; size: .; D: .; J: TRBJ1-1; DNA: TGTGCCAGCAGCTTTTCCCCGGTCTCAACTGAAGCTTTCTTT; CDR3: CASSFSPVSTEAFF
V: TRBV5-1; size: .; D: TRBD1; J: TRBJ2-2; DNA: TGCGCCAGCAGCTTACAGGGGGCCCAATTCACCGGGGAGCTGTTTTTT; CDR3: CASSLQGAQFTGELFF
V: TRBV7-8; size: .; D: .; J: TRBJ1-2; DNA: TGTGCCAGCAGCTTGGACAGAAGGGAAAGTACGGGAGGCTACACCTTC; CDR3: CASSLDRRESTGGYTF
V: TRBV2; size: .; D: .; J: TRBJ2-7; DNA: TGTGCCAGCGCTCAGGACAGGAGGGGCGAGCAGTACTTC; CDR3: CASAQDRRGEQYF